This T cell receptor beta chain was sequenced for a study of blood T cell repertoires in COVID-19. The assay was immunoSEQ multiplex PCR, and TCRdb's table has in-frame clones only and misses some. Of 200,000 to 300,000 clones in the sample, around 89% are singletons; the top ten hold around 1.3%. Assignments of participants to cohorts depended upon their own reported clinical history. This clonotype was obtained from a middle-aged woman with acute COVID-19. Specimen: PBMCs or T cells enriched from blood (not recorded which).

CDR3: CASVPHGQGVQPQHF. Here the CDR3 DNA reads TGTGCCAGCGTACCTCATGGGCAGGGTGTTCAGCCCCAGCATTTT. The chain combines TRBV28 with TRBJ1-5, with D possibly TRBD1 on 5 matching bases. The germline V gene has CDR1 MDHEN and CDR2 SYDVKM. This CDR3 comprises 15 residues. Trimming took off 8 bases at V and 6 bases at J, with 20 bases between the two ends.